This TCR beta chain emerged from a study of cytomegalovirus exposure and HLA in healthy donors. Primers: 60 Vbeta forward and 13 Jbeta reverse. The assay was immunoSEQ multiplex PCR, and TCRdb's table has in-frame clones only and misses some. Altogether about 210,000 clones are present, over 75% being singletons, with the ten largest covering less than 0.6%. Per the germline V gene, CDR1 is SNHLY and CDR2 is FYNNEI. CDR3 length: 13 amino acids. V trimming: 9 bases; J trimming: 6 bases; junction bases outside the gene matches: 4. The sample consisted of PBMCs. J is TRBJ1-5 and V is TRBV2, with 11 bases aligning to TRBD1. This clonotype originated in a boy between 10 and 17 years old in good health and CMV-seronegative. The CDR3 protein is CASVGTGGQPQHF. The CDR3 DNA sequence: TGTGCCAGTGTGGGGACAGGGGGTCAGCCCCAGCATTTT.